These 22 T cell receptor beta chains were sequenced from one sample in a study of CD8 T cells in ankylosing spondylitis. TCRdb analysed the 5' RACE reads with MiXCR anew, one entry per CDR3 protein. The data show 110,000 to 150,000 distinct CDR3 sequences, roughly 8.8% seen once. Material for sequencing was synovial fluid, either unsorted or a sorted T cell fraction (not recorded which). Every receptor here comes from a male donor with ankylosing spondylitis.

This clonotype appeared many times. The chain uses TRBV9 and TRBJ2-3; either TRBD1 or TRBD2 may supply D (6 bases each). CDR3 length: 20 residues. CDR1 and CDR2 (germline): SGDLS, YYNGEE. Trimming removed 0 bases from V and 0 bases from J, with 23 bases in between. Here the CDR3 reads CASSVGWGASQRFSTDTQYF. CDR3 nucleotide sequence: TGTGCCAGCAGCGTAGGATGGGGGGCAAGCCAACGATTTAGCACAGATACGCAGTATTTT.

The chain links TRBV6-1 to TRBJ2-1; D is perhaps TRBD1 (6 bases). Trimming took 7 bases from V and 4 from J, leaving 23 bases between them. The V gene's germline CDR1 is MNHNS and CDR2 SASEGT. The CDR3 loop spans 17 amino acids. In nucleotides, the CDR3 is TGTGCCAGCACCCCCCTACAGGGACGGTTCGGATACAATGAGCAGTTCTTC. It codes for CASTPLQGRFGYNEQFF.

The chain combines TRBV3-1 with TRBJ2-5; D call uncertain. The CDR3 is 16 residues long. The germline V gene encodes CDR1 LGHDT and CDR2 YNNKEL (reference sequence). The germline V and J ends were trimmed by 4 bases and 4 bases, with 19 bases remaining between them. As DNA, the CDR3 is TGTGCCAGCAGCCCAACCCGGACCCAGACGGGAGAGACCCAGTACTTC. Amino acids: CASSPTRTQTGETQYF.

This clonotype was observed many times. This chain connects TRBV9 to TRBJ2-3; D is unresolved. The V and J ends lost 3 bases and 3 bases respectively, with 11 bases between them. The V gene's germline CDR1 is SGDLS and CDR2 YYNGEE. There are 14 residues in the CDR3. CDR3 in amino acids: CASSETLGTDTQYF. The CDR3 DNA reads TGTGCCAGCAGCGAGACCCTGGGGACAGATACGCAGTATTTT. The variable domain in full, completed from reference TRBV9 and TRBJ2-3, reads DSGVTQTPKHLITATGQRVTLRCSPRSGDLSVYWYQQSLDQGLQFLIQYYNGEERAKGNILERFSAQQFPDLHSELNLSSLELGDSALYFCASSETLGTDTQYFGPGTRLTVL.

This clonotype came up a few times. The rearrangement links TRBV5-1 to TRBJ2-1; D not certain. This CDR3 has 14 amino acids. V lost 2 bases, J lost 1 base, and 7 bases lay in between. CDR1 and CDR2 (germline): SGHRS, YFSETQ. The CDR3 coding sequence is TGCGCCAGCAGCTTTTCATGGTCCTACAATGAGCAGTTCTTC. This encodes CASSFSWSYNEQFF.

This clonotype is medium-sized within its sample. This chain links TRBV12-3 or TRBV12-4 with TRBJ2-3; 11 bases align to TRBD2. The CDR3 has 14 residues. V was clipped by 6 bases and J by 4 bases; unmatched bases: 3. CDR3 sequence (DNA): TGTGCCAGCAGGACTAGCGGGACCCCAGATACGCAGTATTTT. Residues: CASRTSGTPDTQYF.

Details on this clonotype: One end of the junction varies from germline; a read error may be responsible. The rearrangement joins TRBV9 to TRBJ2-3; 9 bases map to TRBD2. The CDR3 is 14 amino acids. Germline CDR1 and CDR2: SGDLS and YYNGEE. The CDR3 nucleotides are TGTGCCAGCAGCGTAGCTCCGACTAGCGGTCGCGGTGATTTT. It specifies CASSVAPTSGRGDF.

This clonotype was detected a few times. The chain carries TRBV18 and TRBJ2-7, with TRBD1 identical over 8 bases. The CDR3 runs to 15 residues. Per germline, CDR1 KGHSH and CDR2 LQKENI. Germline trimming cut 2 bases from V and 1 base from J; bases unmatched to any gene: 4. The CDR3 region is CASSPSRDRSYEQYF. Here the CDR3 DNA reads TGTGCCAGCTCACCAAGTCGGGACAGGTCCTACGAGCAGTACTTC.

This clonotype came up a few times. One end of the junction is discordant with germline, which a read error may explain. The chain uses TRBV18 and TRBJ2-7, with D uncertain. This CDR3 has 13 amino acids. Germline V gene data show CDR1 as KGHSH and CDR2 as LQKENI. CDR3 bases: TGTGCCAGCTCACGGACCTTTAGTGGAACGTCGGACTTC. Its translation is CASSRTFSGTSDF.

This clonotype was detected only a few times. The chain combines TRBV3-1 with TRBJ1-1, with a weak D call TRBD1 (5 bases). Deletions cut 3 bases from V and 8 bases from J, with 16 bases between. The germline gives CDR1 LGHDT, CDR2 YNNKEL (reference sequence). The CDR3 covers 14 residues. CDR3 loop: CASSHLQEGSEAFF. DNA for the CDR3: TGTGCCAGCAGCCATCTTCAGGAGGGGAGCGAAGCTTTCTTT.

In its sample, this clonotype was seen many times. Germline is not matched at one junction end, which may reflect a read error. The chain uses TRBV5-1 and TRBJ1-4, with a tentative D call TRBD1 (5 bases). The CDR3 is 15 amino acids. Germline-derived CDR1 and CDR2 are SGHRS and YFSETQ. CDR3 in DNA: TGCGCCAGCAGCTTGGCCGGGGGAACTTATGAAAAACTGTTTTTT. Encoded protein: CASSLAGGTYEKLFF.

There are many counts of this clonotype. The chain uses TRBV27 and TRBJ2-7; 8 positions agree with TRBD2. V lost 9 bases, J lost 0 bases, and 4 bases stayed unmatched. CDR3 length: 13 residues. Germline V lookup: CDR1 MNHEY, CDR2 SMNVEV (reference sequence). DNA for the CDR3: TGTGCCAGTAAGGCGGGGGGCTCCTACGAGCAGTACTTC. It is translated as CASKAGGSYEQYF.

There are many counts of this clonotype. The CDR3 protein is CSAQIQVLETQYF. Here the CDR3 DNA reads TGCAGTGCCCAGATCCAGGTTTTGGAGACCCAGTACTTC. The genes are TRBV20-1 and TRBJ2-5; unclear D gene. The CDR3 loop spans 13 amino acids. Germline CDR1 and CDR2: DFQATT and SNEGSKA (reference sequence). Trimming left V 6 bases short and J 5 bases short, with 16 bases between.

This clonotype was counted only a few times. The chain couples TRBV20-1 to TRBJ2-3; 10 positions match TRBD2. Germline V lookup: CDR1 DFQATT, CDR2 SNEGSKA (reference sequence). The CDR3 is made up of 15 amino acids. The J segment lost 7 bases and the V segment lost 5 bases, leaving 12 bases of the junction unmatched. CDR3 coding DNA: TGCAGTGCTTCTAGCGGGAGTATTAGGCATTATACGCAGTATTTT. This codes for CSASSGSIRHYTQYF.

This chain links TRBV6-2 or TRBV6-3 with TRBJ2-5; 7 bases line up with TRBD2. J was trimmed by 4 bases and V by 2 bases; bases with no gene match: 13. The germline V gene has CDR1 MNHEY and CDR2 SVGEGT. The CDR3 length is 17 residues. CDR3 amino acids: CASSYRAGLTPGETQYF. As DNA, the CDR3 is TGTGCCAGCAGTTACAGAGCGGGACTCACGCCGGGAGAGACCCAGTACTTC.

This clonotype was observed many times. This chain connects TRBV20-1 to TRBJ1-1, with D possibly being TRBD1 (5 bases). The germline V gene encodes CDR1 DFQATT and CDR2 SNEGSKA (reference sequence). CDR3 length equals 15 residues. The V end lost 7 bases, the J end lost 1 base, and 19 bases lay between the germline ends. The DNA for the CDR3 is TGCAGTGGGCGCCCCGGGGCGCAGAGGAACACTGAAGCTTTCTTT. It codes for CSGRPGAQRNTEAFF.

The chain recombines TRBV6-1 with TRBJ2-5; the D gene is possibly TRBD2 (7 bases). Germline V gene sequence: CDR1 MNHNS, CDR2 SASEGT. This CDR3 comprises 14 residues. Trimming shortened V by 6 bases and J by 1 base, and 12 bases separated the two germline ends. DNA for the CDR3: TGTGCCAGCAGCCCCGGGGGGCCCCAAGAGACCCAGTACTTC. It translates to CASSPGGPQETQYF.

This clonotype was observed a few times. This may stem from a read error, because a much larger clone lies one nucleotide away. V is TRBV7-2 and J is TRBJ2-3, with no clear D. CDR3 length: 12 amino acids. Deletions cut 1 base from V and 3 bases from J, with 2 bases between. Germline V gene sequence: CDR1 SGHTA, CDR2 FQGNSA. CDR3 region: CASSLETDTQYF. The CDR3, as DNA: TGTGCCAGCAGCTTAGAGACAGATACGCAGTATTTT.

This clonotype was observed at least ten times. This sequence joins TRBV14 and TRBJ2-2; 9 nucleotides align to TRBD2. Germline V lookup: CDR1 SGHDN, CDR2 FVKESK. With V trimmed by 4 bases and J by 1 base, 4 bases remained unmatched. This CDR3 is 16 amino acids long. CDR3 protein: CASSPSGIENTGELFF. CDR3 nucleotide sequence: TGTGCCAGCAGCCCTAGCGGGATTGAGAACACCGGGGAGCTGTTTTTT.

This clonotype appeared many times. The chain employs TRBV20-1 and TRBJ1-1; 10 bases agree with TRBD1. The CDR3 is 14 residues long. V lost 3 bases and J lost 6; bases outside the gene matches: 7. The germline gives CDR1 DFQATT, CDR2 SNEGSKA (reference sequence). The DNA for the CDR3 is TGCAGTGCTAGGGTTCCCGGGACAGGGGCTGAAGCTTTCTTT. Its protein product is CSARVPGTGAEAFF.

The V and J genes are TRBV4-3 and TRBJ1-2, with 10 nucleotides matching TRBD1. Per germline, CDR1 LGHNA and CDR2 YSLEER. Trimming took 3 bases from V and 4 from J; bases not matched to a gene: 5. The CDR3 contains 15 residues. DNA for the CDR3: TGCGCCAGCAGCCAGTTGACAGGGGGCTTCTATGGCTACACCTTC. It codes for CASSQLTGGFYGYTF.

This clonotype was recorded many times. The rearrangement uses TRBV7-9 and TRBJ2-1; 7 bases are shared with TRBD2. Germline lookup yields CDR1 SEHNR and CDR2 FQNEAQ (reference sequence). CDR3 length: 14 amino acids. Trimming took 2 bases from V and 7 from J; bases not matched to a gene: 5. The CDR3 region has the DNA TGTGCCAGCAGCTTATGGACTAGTTATAATGAGCAGTTCTTC. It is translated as CASSLWTSYNEQFF. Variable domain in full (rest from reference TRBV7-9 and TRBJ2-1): DTGVSQNPRHKITKRGQNVTFRCDPISEHNRLYWYRQTLGQGPEFLTYFQNEAQLEKSRLLSDRFSAERPKGSFSTLEIQRTEQGDSAMYLCASSLWTSYNEQFFGPGTRLTVL.